Following are 6 T cell receptor beta chains from one sample sequenced in a study of shared clonotypes between healthy human individuals. The assay was immunoSEQ multiplex PCR, and TCRdb's table has in-frame clones only and misses some. The data contain hundreds of thousands of clones, approximately 96% of them singletons. It was CD45RO-negative cells, positively selected for CCR7, that made up naive CD8 cells, with terminally differentiated effector memory CD45RA+ cells excluded. Sequencing was done on a sample of naive CD8+ T cells sorted from blood. The receptors were sampled from a woman in her 30s in good health.

V gene TRBV6-1 combines with J gene TRBJ2-1; D remains ambiguous. The CDR3 consists of 15 residues. Germline CDR1 reads MNHNS; CDR2 reads SASEGT. V was trimmed by 10 bases and J by 0 bases, leaving 16 bases between them. For the CDR3, the DNA is TGTGCCACCTCGACGGGCTACCTCTCCTACAATGAGCAGTTCTTC. Residues: CATSTGYLSYNEQFF.

This chain uses TRBV4-1 with TRBJ1-4; D ambiguous. The germline CDR1 and CDR2 sequences are MGHRA and YSYEKL. V was shortened by 6 bases and J by 0 bases, with 8 bases between the two germline ends. The CDR3 totals 14 residues. The CDR3 sequence is CASRARPTNEKLFF. DNA for the CDR3: TGCGCCAGCAGGGCCAGACCAACTAATGAAAAACTGTTTTTT.

This chain joins TRBV5-6 and TRBJ2-3; D is unresolved. Trimming cost V 0 bases and J 2 bases, with 10 bases left between them. The germline V gene encodes CDR1 SGHDT and CDR2 YYEEEE. This CDR3 contains 15 residues. The CDR3 loop reads CASSLAAIITDTQYF. In DNA form, the CDR3 reads TGTGCCAGCAGCTTGGCCGCCATTATCACAGATACGCAGTATTTT. Supplemented by reference TRBV5-6 and TRBJ2-3, the full variable domain reads DAGVTQSPTHLIKTRGQQVTLRCSPKSGHDTVSWYQQALGQGPQFIFQYYEEEERQRGNFPDRFSGHQFPNYSSELNVNALLLGDSALYLCASSLAAIITDTQYFGPGTRLTVL.

In its sample, this clone was seen once. The chain couples TRBV7-2 to TRBJ1-5, with a possible D match to TRBD1 (5 bases). The CDR3 loop spans 15 amino acids. Trimming left V 2 bases short and J 3 bases short, with 11 bases between. Germline values: CDR1 SGHTA, CDR2 FQGNSA. The CDR3 loop reads CASSLLLGTNQPQHF. CDR3 DNA: TGTGCCAGCAGCTTACTTTTAGGGACCAATCAGCCCCAGCATTTT.

The chain links TRBV19 to TRBJ1-5, with D unclear. V was pared by 3 bases and J by 1 base, with 10 bases between. The CDR3 loop spans 15 amino acids. Germline CDR1 LNHDA, CDR2 SQIVND (reference sequence). CDR3 region: CASSIPEPSNQPQHF. In nucleotides, the CDR3 is TGTGCCAGTAGTATCCCCGAGCCCAGCAATCAGCCCCAGCATTTT.

This clone has just one count. The chain carries TRBV6-1 and TRBJ2-2; D unclear. Germline CDR1 MNHNS, CDR2 SASEGT. V was pared by 2 bases and J by 6 bases, with 7 bases between. The CDR3 sequence is 13 residues long. CDR3 bases: TGTGCCAGCAGTGAAATGAATCCCGGGGAGCTGTTTTTT. This encodes CASSEMNPGELFF.